One and the same sample provided the 8 T cell receptor beta chains below, sequenced in a study of human T cells and chemical hapten exposure. MiXCR was run by TCRdb on the RACE reads, yielding one entry per CDR3 protein. This table has roughly 80,000 distinct CDR3 sequences, approximately 11% appearing once. The sample's time point: patch test 1, 2 weeks after DPC sensitization. Treatment of the sample: therapeutic diphenylcyclopropenone sensitization with weekly scalp DPC. The material was whole blood, obtained in connection with sensitization to the hapten diphenylcyclopropenone (DPC). The receptors here all came from a woman aged 50 to 65 with alopecia areata. Some clones in this sample may be carry-over from other donors' samples.

J is TRBJ2-7 and V is TRBV2; D is undetermined. The CDR3 is 11 residues long. CDR1 is SNHLY, CDR2 FYNNEI, per germline. Trimming cost V 4 bases and J 3 bases, with 4 bases left between them. The CDR3 loop reads CASSASYEQYF. CDR3 coding DNA: TGTGCCAGCAGTGCCAGCTACGAGCAGTACTTC.

In its sample, this clonotype was seen a few times. The chain uses TRBV4-2 and TRBJ2-1; no reliable D call. The germline V gene has CDR1 LGHNA and CDR2 YNFKEQ. The CDR3 totals 15 residues. Trimming removed 1 base at V and 1 base at J, with 8 bases between. In nucleotides, the CDR3 is TGTGCCAGCAGCCAAGGTCGCGCGTCCTACAATGAGCAGTTCTTC. Residues: CASSQGRASYNEQFF.

This rearrangement joins TRBV2 to TRBJ2-2; a weak D match, TRBD1 (5 bases). V dropped 4 bases and J dropped 5 bases, with 8 bases sitting between them. Germline V gives CDR1 SNHLY, CDR2 FYNNEI. The CDR3 extends over 13 amino acids. The CDR3 loop is CASSARGTGELFF. Written as DNA, the CDR3 is TGTGCCAGCAGTGCAAGGGGAACCGGGGAGCTGTTTTTT.

This clonotype was detected many times. The J gene is TRBJ1-1, the V gene TRBV7-2; TRBD1 aligns across 9 bases. V gave up 4 bases and J gave up 6 bases; unmatched junction bases: 6. The CDR3 is 14 residues long. Germline V CDR1 and CDR2: SGHTA, FQGNSA. CDR3: CASSWGQGNAEAFF. The DNA for the CDR3 is TGTGCCAGCAGCTGGGGACAGGGTAACGCTGAAGCTTTCTTT.

In this sample, this clonotype turned up a few times. At one of its ends the junction is not consistent with the germline gene, which may arise from a read error. The chain combines TRBV13 with TRBJ2-7; 10 bases match TRBD2. The germline gives CDR1 PRHDT, CDR2 FYEKMQ (reference sequence). There are 16 residues in the CDR3. CDR3 coding DNA: TGTGCCAGCAGCCCCAAATTCAGCGGGGGGGCCTACGGGCAGTACTTC. Translating gives CASSPKFSGGAYGQYF.

Many counts were recorded for this clonotype. The V call is TRBV5-6, the J call TRBJ2-6; possible D gene TRBD1, 6 bases. Germline lookup yields CDR1 SGHDT and CDR2 YYEEEE. V gave up 4 bases and J gave up 0 bases, with 14 bases separating them. The CDR3 contains 17 residues. The CDR3 reads CASSPWTALSGANVLTF. For the CDR3, the DNA is TGTGCCAGCAGCCCCTGGACAGCTCTCTCTGGGGCCAACGTCCTGACTTTC. The full variable domain, completed using reference TRBV5-6 and TRBJ2-6, is DAGVTQSPTHLIKTRGQQVTLRCSPKSGHDTVSWYQQALGQGPQFIFQYYEEEERQRGNFPDRFSGHQFPNYSSELNVNALLLGDSALYLCASSPWTALSGANVLTFGAGSRLTVL.

This clonotype was observed at least ten times. The chain links TRBV29-1 to TRBJ1-4; TRBD1 aligns across 8 bases. Per the germline V gene, CDR1 is SQVTM and CDR2 is ANQGSEA. J was trimmed by 8 bases and V by 3 bases; bases with no gene match: 5. This CDR3 region has 13 residues. As DNA, the CDR3 is TGCAGCGTTGACGTTCAGGGGGCGGAAAAACTGTTTTTT. It is translated as CSVDVQGAEKLFF.

This chain uses TRBV20-1 with TRBJ2-1; D remains unclear. This CDR3 has 12 residues. The germline CDR1 and CDR2 sequences are DFQATT and SNEGSKA (reference sequence). V was cut by 7 bases and J by 5 bases, with 12 bases left in between. In DNA form, the CDR3 reads TGCAGTGTGGCAAGATTCCACAATGAGCAGTTCTTC. It translates to CSVARFHNEQFF.